The 23 T cell receptor beta chains below were found in one sample sequenced in a study of regulatory T cells in long-lasting Graves disease. The TCR beta library used iRepertoire HTBI primers with Arm-PCR amplification of CDR3. TCRdb re-called the multiplex PCR reads with MiXCR, one entry per CDR3 protein. The sample shows some 370,000 distinct CDR3 sequences, approximately 12% of them seen only once. Time point noted: newly diagnosed GD, antithyroid drugs for less than 3 months. RNA isolated from PBMCs was used to make the TCR library. Another study also made use of these data, one on T cells in Graves' hyperthyroidism and ophthalmopathy.

Sequencing used peripheral blood mononuclear cells (PBMCs), obtained at new diagnosis, from a patient treated with antithyroid drugs. The receptors were gathered from a woman aged 18-35 years with Graves disease.

The sample holds many counts of this clonotype. This chain uses TRBV20-1 with TRBJ2-5; TRBD1 matches 7 bases. J was trimmed by 9 bases and V by 6 bases; bases with no gene match: 13. Per germline, CDR1 DFQATT and CDR2 SNEGSKA (reference sequence). The CDR3 runs to 13 residues. CDR3 nucleotide sequence: TGCAGTGCGTCTTACAGGGGACAAACGGCCCAGTACTTC. Translation gives CSASYRGQTAQYF.

The gene calls are TRBV5-1 and TRBJ2-3, with 7 bases lining up with TRBD2. The junction had 9 bases not matched to a gene; V was cut back by 0 bases and J by 8 bases. Per the germline V gene, CDR1 is SGHRS and CDR2 is YFSETQ. The CDR3 is made up of 15 amino acids. The CDR3 nucleotides are TGCGCCAGCAGCTTGGGGGGGGGACGGAGGCGTACGCAGTATTTT. Protein product: CASSLGGGRRRTQYF.

Many counts were recorded for this clonotype. The genes are TRBV7-3 and TRBJ2-1; TRBD2 agrees at 9 bases. The CDR3 has 13 amino acids. Germline values: CDR1 SGHTA, CDR2 FQGTGA. V was clipped by 2 bases and J by 9 bases; unmatched bases: 2. The DNA of the CDR3 is TGTGCCAGCAGCTTAGCGGGGGGGAGTGAGCAGTTCTTC. Amino acid sequence: CASSLAGGSEQFF.

This clonotype was observed a handful of times. Germline is not matched at one junction end, which may reflect a read error. The CDR3 DNA reads TGTGCCACCAGCTTAGCAGGGGAAGCTTTCTTT. Its protein is CATSLAGEAFF. The rearrangement links TRBV7-9 to TRBJ1-1; TRBD1 is a possible D gene (5 bases). Looked up from germline, CDR1 is SEHNR and CDR2 is FQNEAQ (reference sequence). The CDR3 is 11 amino acids.

Many counts were recorded for this clonotype. The chain links TRBV29-1 to TRBJ2-1; possible D gene TRBD2, 5 bases. Germline CDR1 and CDR2: SQVTM and ANQGSEA. CDR3 length: 17 residues. Trimming shortened V by 7 bases and J by 0 bases, and 22 bases separated the two germline ends. CDR3 nucleotide sequence: TGCAGCGACCTCAGGAGGTTTCTAAGCCACTCCTACAATGAGCAGTTCTTC. Amino acids: CSDLRRFLSHSYNEQFF.

The sample holds many counts of this clonotype. This chain links TRBV20-1 with TRBJ2-7, with 13 bases identical to TRBD2. CDR3 size: 15 residues. The V gene's germline CDR1 is DFQATT and CDR2 SNEGSKA (reference sequence). The V gene end was trimmed by 4 bases and the J gene end by 2 bases; junction bases not matched to a gene: 5. DNA of the CDR3: TGCAGTGCTAATGGACTAGCGGGGGCCACCTACGAGCAGTACTTC. It yields the protein CSANGLAGATYEQYF.

The rearrangement links TRBV20-1 to TRBJ2-5; D is possibly TRBD1 or TRBD2 (6 bases each). From germline, CDR1 is DFQATT and CDR2 SNEGSKA (reference sequence). The CDR3 spans 18 residues. Trimming cost V 0 bases and J 5 bases, with 25 bases left between them. The CDR3 region has the DNA TGCAGTGCTAGAGATTCGAGGGGGTTGGGACTTCCCCAGGAGACCCAGTACTTC. Residues: CSARDSRGLGLPQETQYF.

This clonotype was recorded at least ten times. CDR3 in DNA: TGTGCCAGCAGCCAAGCTGGCTACAGGGGCCTCTATGGCTACACCTTC. Its translation is CASSQAGYRGLYGYTF. The gene calls are TRBV3-1 and TRBJ1-2; TRBD1 aligns across 7 bases. V lost 1 base and J lost 4; bases outside the gene matches: 9. The germline V gene has CDR1 LGHDT and CDR2 YNNKEL (reference sequence). The CDR3 runs to 16 residues.

Many counts were recorded for this clonotype. J is TRBJ2-7 and V is TRBV6-2 or TRBV6-3; tentative D call: TRBD2 (6 bases). Germline CDR1 MNHEY, CDR2 SVGEGT. CDR3 length: 16 residues. V was clipped by 6 bases and J by 0 bases, with 18 bases between them. In DNA, the CDR3 is TGTGCCAGCAGCCTCCCGACGGCGGGATCCTCCTACGAGCAGTACTTC. Translated, it gives CASSLPTAGSSYEQYF.

This clonotype showed up many times. The gene calls are TRBV6-1 and TRBJ2-5; tentatively, D is TRBD1 (5 bases). V dropped 7 bases and J dropped 1 base, with 13 bases sitting between them. This CDR3 is 14 amino acids long. Germline V lookup: CDR1 MNHNS, CDR2 SASEGT. CDR3 loop: CASNEMGRQETQYF. The CDR3 DNA sequence: TGTGCCAGCAACGAAATGGGGCGCCAAGAGACCCAGTACTTC.

This clonotype showed up many times. V is TRBV28 and J is TRBJ2-2; D gene ambiguous. Germline CDR1 and CDR2: MDHEN and SYDVKM. This CDR3 comprises 15 residues. V was shortened by 3 bases and J by 4 bases, with 12 bases between the two germline ends. DNA for the CDR3: TGTGCCAGCAGTTTTAGGTATTCCAGCACCGGGGAGCTGTTTTTT. This gives the protein CASSFRYSSTGELFF.

This clonotype was counted at least ten times. The chain links TRBV6-2 or TRBV6-3 to TRBJ2-1; TRBD1 aligns across 8 bases. The germline gives CDR1 MNHEY, CDR2 SVGEGT. This CDR3 is built from 18 residues. V gave up 5 bases and J gave up 1 base; unmatched junction bases: 13. The DNA of the CDR3 is TGTGCCAGCAGTCGTTTCCAGGACAGGGAGCCTTCCTACAATGAGCAGTTCTTC. This codes for CASSRFQDREPSYNEQFF.

This clonotype was counted many times. V gene TRBV15 combines with J gene TRBJ2-2; tentatively, D is TRBD2 (6 bases). Germline V gene data show CDR1 as LNHNV and CDR2 as YYDKDF (reference sequence). CDR3 length: 19 amino acids. The V end was cut by 3 bases, the J end by 5 bases, with 25 bases between. CDR3 residues: CATSRILGGVPPLTGELFF. The DNA of the CDR3 is TGTGCCACCAGCAGGATCCTGGGCGGGGTTCCCCCCTTGACCGGGGAGCTGTTTTTT.

This clonotype was seen at least ten times. The V gene is TRBV16, the J gene TRBJ2-5, with unresolved D. This CDR3 is built from 15 residues. From germline, CDR1 is KGHSY and CDR2 FQNENV. V was trimmed by 2 bases and J by 2 bases, leaving 12 bases between them. CDR3 DNA: TGTGCCAGCAGCCAAACTTCGAGTTCTCAAGAGACCCAGTACTTC. This sequence encodes CASSQTSSSQETQYF.

Only one count was recorded for this clonotype. The gene calls are TRBV9 and TRBJ2-1, with TRBD2 identical over 10 bases. Germline CDR1 is SGDLS and CDR2 is YYNGEE. CDR3 length: 17 residues. V lost 3 bases, J lost 2 bases, and 8 bases stayed unmatched. CDR3 bases: TGTGCCAGCAGCGCCTTCAGCGGGAGGGGGACCTACAATGAGCAGTTCTTC. Its protein product is CASSAFSGRGTYNEQFF. Full variable domain (missing parts from reference TRBV9 and TRBJ2-1): DSGVTQTPKHLITATGQRVTLRCSPRSGDLSVYWYQQSLDQGLQFLIQYYNGEERAKGNILERFSAQQFPDLHSELNLSSLELGDSALYFCASSAFSGRGTYNEQFFGPGTRLTVL.

The rearrangement uses TRBV19 and TRBJ1-2; possibly TRBD1 for D (5 bases). The ends were cut back, 9 bases at V and 8 bases at J, with 22 bases in the middle. The germline V gene encodes CDR1 LNHDA and CDR2 SQIVND (reference sequence). CDR3 size: 14 residues. The CDR3 nucleotides read TGTGCCAGCCATGGACTCGGGACCGCCGTCGGCTACACCTTC. Amino acid sequence: CASHGLGTAVGYTF.

This rearrangement joins TRBV11-2 to TRBJ2-3, with TRBD2 identical over 7 bases. The DNA end is more similar to TRBJ2-1, so the J call may be wrong. Germline V gene lookup returns CDR1 SGHAT and CDR2 FQNNGV. The CDR3 loop spans 11 amino acids. The DNA for the CDR3 is TGTGCCAGCAGCTCGGGGAGGGGGCAGTTCTTC. Translation: CASSSGRGQFF.

This clonotype was picked up a small number of times. This may come from a read error, since a much larger clone is one base off. The missing conserved phenylalanine or tryptophan at the end of this CDR3 makes a read error likely. V gene TRBV6-2 or TRBV6-3 combines with J gene TRBJ2-5; 13 positions agree with TRBD2. The trim removed 5 bases at V and 5 bases at J, leaving 8 bases unmatched. CDR1 is MNHEY, CDR2 SVGEGT, per germline. CDR3 length: 16 amino acids. CDR3 protein: CASSRQLAGGRETQYS. CDR3 nucleotide sequence: TGTGCCAGCAGTAGGCAACTAGCGGGGGGGCGGGAGACCCAGTACTCC.

This clonotype came up many times. The gene calls are TRBV20-1 and TRBJ1-5; tentatively, D is TRBD1 (5 bases). There are 17 residues in the CDR3. Germline lookup yields CDR1 DFQATT and CDR2 SNEGSKA (reference sequence). Trimming pared 1 base from V and 4 bases from J, leaving 20 bases between. DNA of the CDR3: TGCAGTGCTAGAGTCCCCCCGGGCAGCGAGGGGAATCAGCCCCAGCATTTT. The encoded protein is CSARVPPGSEGNQPQHF.

Many counts were recorded for this clonotype. The chain couples TRBV20-1 to TRBJ1-6; D remains ambiguous. V was trimmed by 6 bases and J by 3 bases, leaving 15 bases between them. Germline V gives CDR1 DFQATT, CDR2 SNEGSKA (reference sequence). CDR3 size: 15 residues. In DNA, the CDR3 is TGCAGTGCCAGCCGGAGGGAGCACTATAATTCACCCCTCCACTTT. This codes for CSASRREHYNSPLHF.

This clonotype was observed at least ten times. This rearrangement joins TRBV27 to TRBJ1-1, with TRBD1 identical over 10 bases. This CDR3 region has 14 residues. The germline gives CDR1 MNHEY, CDR2 SMNVEV (reference sequence). V lost 7 bases and J lost 3; bases outside the gene matches: 5. CDR3 sequence reads: CASTRDRGHTEAFF. The CDR3 DNA reads as TGTGCCAGCACCCGGGACAGGGGTCACACTGAAGCTTTCTTT.

Ten or more counts support this clonotype. V usage is TRBV27 and J usage is TRBJ2-1; tentatively, D is TRBD1 (6 bases). The V gene lost 3 bases and the J gene lost 7 bases, with 10 bases spanning the gap. This CDR3 is 13 amino acids long. Germline CDR1 reads MNHEY; CDR2 reads SMNVEV (reference sequence). The CDR3 coding sequence is TGTGCCAGCAGTTTCAGGGGCCGGAATGAGCAGTTCTTC. Translating gives CASSFRGRNEQFF.

At least ten counts were recorded for this clonotype. The chain is built from TRBV15 and TRBJ1-5, with D unclear. The CDR3 spans 16 residues. Between the trimmed V and J ends, which lost 0 bases and 0 bases, there was a span of 9 bases. The germline CDR1 and CDR2 sequences are LNHNV and YYDKDF (reference sequence). CDR3 in amino acids: CATSREAPYSNQPQHF. CDR3 bases: TGTGCCACCAGCAGAGAGGCTCCTTATAGCAATCAGCCCCAGCATTTT.